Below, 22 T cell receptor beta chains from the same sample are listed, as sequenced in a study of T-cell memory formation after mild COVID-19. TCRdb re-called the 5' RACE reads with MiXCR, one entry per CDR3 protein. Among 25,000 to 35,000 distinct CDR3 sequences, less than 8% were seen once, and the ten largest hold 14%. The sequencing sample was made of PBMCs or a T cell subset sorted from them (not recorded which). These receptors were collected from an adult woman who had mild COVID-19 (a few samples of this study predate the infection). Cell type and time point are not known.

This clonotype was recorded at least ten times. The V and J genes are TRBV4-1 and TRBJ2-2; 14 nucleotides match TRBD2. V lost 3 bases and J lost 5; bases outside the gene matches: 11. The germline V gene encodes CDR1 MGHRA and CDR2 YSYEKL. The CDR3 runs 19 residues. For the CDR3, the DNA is TGCGCCAGCAGCCAGACCCGACTAGCGGGGGGGCCGGGGACCGGGGAGCTGTTTTTT. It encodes CASSQTRLAGGPGTGELFF.

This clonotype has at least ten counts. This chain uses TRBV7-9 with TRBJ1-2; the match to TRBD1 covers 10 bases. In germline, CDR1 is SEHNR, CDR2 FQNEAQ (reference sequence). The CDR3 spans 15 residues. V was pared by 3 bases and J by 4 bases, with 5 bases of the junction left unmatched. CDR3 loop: CASSFDRGRAYGYTF. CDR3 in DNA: TGTGCCAGCAGCTTCGACAGGGGGCGTGCCTATGGCTACACCTTC.

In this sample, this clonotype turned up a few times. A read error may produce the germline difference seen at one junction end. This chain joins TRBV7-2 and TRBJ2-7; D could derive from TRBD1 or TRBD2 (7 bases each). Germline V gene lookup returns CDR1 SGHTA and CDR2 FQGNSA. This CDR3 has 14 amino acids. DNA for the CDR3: TGTGCCATCAGCTTAATCAGGGGGGGCGGCGAGCAGTACTTC. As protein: CAISLIRGGGEQYF.

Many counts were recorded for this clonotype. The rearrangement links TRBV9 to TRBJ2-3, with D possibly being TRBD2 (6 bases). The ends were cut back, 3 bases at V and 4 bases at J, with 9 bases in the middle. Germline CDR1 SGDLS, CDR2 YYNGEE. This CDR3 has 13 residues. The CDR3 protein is CASSGGVSDTQYF. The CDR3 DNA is TGTGCCAGCAGCGGCGGGGTTTCAGATACGCAGTATTTT.

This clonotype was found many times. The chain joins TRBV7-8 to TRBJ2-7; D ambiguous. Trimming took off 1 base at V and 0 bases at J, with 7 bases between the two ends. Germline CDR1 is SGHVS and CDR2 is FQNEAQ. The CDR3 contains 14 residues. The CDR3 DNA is TGTGCCAGCAGCTTAGTGGGCAACTCCTACGAGCAGTACTTC. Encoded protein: CASSLVGNSYEQYF.

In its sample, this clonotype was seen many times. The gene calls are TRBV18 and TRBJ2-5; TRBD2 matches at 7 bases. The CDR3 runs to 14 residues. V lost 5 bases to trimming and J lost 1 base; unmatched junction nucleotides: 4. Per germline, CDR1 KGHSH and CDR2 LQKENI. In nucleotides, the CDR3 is TGTGCCAGCTCAAAAACGGGAGGCCAAGAGACCCAGTACTTC. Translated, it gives CASSKTGGQETQYF.

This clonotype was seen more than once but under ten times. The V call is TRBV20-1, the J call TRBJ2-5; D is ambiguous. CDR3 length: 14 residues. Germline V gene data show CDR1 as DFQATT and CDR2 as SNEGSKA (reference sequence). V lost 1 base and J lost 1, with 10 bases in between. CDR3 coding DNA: TGCAGTGCTAGAGGCATCAGCACCCAAGAGACCCAGTACTTC. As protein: CSARGISTQETQYF.

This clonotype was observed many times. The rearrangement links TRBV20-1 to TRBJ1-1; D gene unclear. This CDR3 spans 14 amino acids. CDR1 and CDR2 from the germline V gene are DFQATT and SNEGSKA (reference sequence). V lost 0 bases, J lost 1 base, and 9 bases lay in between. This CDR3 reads CSARDMDSNTEAFF. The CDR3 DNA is TGCAGTGCTAGAGATATGGATTCGAACACTGAAGCTTTCTTT.

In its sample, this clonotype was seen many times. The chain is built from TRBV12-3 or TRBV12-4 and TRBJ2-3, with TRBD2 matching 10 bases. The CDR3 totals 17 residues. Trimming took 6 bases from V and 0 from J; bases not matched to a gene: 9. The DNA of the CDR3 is TGTGCCAGCAGCCCTTTTAGCGGGGGGACCAGCACAGATACGCAGTATTTT. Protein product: CASSPFSGGTSTDTQYF.

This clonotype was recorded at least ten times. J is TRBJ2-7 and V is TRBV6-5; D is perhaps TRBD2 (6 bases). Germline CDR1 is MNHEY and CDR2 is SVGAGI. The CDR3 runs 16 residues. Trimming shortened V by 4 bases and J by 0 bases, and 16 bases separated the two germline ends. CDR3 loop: CASSFQGVGGSYEQYF. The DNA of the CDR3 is TGTGCCAGCAGTTTCCAAGGGGTGGGGGGCTCCTACGAGCAGTACTTC.

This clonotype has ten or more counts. CDR3 nucleotide sequence: TGTGCCAGCAGCGGAAGGACTAGCAATGAGCAGTTCTTC. Residues: CASSGRTSNEQFF. The gene calls are TRBV7-8 and TRBJ2-1; TRBD2 agrees at 7 bases. Germline CDR1 is SGHVS and CDR2 is FQNEAQ. Trimming at V came to 5 bases and at J to 6 bases, leaving 4 bases not matched to a gene. The CDR3 runs 13 residues.

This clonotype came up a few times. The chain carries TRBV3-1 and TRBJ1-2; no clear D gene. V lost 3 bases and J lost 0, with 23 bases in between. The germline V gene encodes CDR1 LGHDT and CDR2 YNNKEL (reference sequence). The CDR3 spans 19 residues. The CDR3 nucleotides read TGTGCCAGCAGCCAGTTAGTCGGGCAAACTGCCGATCCTAACTATGGCTACACCTTC. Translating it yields CASSQLVGQTADPNYGYTF.

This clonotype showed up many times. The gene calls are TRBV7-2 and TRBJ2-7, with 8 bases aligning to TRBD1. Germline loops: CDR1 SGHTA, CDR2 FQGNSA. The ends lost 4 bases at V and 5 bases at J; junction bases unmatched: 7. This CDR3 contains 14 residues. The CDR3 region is CASSSRTGTNEQYF. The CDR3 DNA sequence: TGTGCCAGCAGCTCCAGGACAGGGACAAACGAGCAGTACTTC.

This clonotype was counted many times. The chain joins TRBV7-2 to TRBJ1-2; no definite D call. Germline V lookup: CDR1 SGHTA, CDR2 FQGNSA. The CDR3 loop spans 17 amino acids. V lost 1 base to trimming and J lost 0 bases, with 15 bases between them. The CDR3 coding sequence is TGTGCCAGCAGCTTAGATGCGTACAGCACAGCTAACTATGGCTACACCTTC. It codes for CASSLDAYSTANYGYTF.

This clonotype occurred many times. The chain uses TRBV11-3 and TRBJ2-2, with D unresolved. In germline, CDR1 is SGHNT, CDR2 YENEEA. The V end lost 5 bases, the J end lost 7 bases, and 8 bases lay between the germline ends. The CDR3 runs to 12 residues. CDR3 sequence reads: CASSPLGGELFF. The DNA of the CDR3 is TGTGCCAGCAGCCCGCTGGGCGGGGAGCTGTTTTTT.

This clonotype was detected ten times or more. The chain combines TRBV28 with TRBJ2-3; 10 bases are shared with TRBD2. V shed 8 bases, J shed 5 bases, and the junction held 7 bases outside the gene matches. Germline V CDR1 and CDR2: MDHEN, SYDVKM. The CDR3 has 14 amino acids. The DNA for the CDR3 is TGTGCCAGCGGAAGCGGGGGGGCCAGAGATACGCAGTATTTT. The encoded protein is CASGSGGARDTQYF.

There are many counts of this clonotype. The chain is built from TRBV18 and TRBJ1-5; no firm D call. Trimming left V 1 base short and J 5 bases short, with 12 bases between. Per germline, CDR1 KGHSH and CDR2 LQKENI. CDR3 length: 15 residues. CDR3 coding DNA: TGTGCCAGCTCACCACTTGGTTCCCCCGATCAGCCCCAGCATTTT. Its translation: CASSPLGSPDQPQHF.

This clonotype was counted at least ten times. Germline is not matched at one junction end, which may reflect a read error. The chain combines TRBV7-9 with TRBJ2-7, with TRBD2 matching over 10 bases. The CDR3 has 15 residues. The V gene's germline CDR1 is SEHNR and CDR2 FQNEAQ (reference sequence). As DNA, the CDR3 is TGTGCCAGCAGCTTAGGTTCTAGCGGGAGAGGGGAGCGGTACTTC. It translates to CASSLGSSGRGERYF.

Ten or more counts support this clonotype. CDR3 sequence: CASSLGPGGWPLHF. The CDR3, as DNA: TGTGCCAGCAGCCTAGGACCGGGAGGCTGGCCCCTCCACTTT. The chain has TRBV7-2 and TRBJ1-6; no clear D. There are 14 residues in the CDR3. Looked up from germline, CDR1 is SGHTA and CDR2 is FQGNSA. V lost 5 bases and J 13 bases, leaving 18 bases between the germline ends.

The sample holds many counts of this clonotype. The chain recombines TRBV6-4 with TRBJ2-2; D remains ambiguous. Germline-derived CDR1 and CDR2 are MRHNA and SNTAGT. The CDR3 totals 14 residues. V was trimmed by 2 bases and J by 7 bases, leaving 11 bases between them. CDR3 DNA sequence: TGTGCCAGCAGTGACAGGGAATGGAGCGGGGAGCTGTTTTTT. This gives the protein CASSDREWSGELFF.

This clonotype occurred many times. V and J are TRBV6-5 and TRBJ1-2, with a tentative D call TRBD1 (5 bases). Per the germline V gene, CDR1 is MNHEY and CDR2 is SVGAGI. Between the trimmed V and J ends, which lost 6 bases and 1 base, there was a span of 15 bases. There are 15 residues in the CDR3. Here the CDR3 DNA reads TGTGCCAGCAGCCCCCGGGCAGGGTTTAACTATGGCTACACCTTC. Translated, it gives CASSPRAGFNYGYTF.

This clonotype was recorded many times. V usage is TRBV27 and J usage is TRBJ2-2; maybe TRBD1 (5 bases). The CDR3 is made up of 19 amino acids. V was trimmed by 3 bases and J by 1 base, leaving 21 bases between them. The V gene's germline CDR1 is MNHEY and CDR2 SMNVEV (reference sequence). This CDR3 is CASSFQINRINLNTGELFF. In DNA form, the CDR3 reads TGTGCCAGCAGTTTCCAAATCAACAGGATTAATTTGAACACCGGGGAGCTGTTTTTT.